The sequence of this T cell receptor (beta chain) was determined in a study of T cell responses to AZD1222 COVID-19 vaccine. About the study: Second-dose timings of about 4 or about 12 weeks were pooled. Points from the study as a whole: Repertoire samples came only from after the peak T cell response.

Germline CDR1 KGHSH, CDR2 LQKENI. Trimming pared 3 bases from V and 4 bases from J, leaving 11 bases between. This CDR3 spans 14 amino acids. For this clone: Its target is unknown.

Only in-frame clones appear in the TCRdb table, and some are missing; sequencing was by immunoSEQ multiplex PCR. The sample contains fewer than 200,000 clones, 85% to 95% of which appear only once. Sequenced material: peripheral blood, taken on day 0 of AZD1222 vaccination. This chain links TRBV18 with TRBJ2-3; D unclear. The clonotype was recovered from an adult in good health. Here the CDR3 reads CASSPPGLADTQYF. Here the CDR3 DNA reads TGTGCCAGCTCACCCCCCGGGTTGGCAGATACGCAGTATTTT.